The present entry profiles one T cell receptor beta chain with its context. Its target is unknown. This specimen comes from a study of early T cells in non-severe SARS-CoV-2 infection. Study in general: Alpha and beta chains were unpaired, from unsorted whole-blood bulk RNA. Study results and caveats: Anti-spike CD8 responses were favored by VDJdb matching, which missed private and CD4 specificities.

V lost 4 bases to trimming and J lost 3 bases, with 17 bases between them. This CDR3 comprises 16 residues. Germline loops: CDR1 MNHNY, CDR2 SVGAGI (reference sequence). Each CDR3 protein gets one entry after TCRdb re-called the 5' RACE reads with MiXCR. The sample shows approximately 110,000 distinct CDR3 sequences, 14% to 15% of them seen only once. Specimen: whole blood. The chain employs TRBV6-6 and TRBJ2-3; D not certain. The TCR sequence derives from an adult who was a healthcare worker with PCR-confirmed SARS-CoV-2 infection or an uninfected control (not recorded which). CDR3 amino acids: CASSSVSIMVTDTQYF. CDR3 bases: TGTGCCAGCAGTTCCGTTAGCATTATGGTGACAGATACGCAGTATTTT.